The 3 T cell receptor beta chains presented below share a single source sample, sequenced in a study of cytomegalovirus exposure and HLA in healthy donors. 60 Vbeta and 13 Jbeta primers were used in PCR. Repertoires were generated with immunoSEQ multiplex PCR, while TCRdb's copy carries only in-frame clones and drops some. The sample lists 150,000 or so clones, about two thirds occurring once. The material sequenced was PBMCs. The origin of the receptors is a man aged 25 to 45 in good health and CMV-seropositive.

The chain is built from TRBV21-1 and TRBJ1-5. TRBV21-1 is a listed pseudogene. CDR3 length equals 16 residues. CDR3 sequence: CASSNPPRRVNQPQHF. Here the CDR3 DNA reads TGTGCCAGCAGCAACCCCCCACGGAGGGTCAATCAGCCCCAGCATTTT.

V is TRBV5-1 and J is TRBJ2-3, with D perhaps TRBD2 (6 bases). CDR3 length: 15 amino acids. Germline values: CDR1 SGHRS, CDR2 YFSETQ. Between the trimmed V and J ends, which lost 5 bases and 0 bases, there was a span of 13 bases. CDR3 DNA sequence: TGCGCCAGCAGGTCTAGCGTACTGAGCACAGATACGCAGTATTTT. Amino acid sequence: CASRSSVLSTDTQYF.

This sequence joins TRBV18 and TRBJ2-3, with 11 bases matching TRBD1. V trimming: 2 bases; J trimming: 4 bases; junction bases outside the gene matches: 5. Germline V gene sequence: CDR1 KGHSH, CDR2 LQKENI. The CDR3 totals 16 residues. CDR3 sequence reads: CASSPVGQGGADTQYF. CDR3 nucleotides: TGTGCCAGCTCACCAGTGGGACAGGGGGGCGCAGATACGCAGTATTTT.